This T cell receptor (beta chain) was identified in a study of blood T cell repertoires in COVID-19. On the study more broadly: Collection of acute and convalescent COVID-19 samples took place in the United States, Italy and Spain. PBMCs, B-cell-depleted T cells, or T cells were the source of the cDNA or gDNA that made up the material.

This CDR3 has 13 amino acids. The germline V gene encodes CDR1 LNHDA and CDR2 SQIVND (reference sequence). Trimming at V came to 6 bases and at J to 5 bases, leaving 4 bases not matched to a gene. Original data processing: Reference gene primer amplification gave estimated nucleated cell counts. Some clones are missing from TCRdb's copy, which holds only in-frame ones; the method was immunoSEQ multiplex PCR. That table gives V, J and clone size, and the DNA gave D and trimming. The data show 200,000 to 250,000 clones, approximately 80% seen once. The chain is built from TRBV19 and TRBJ2-3; 8 positions match TRBD1. The clonotype originates from an elderly woman with active or convalescent COVID-19. The sequencing input was peripheral blood. The CDR3 region is CASSPGQGDTQYF. The CDR3 region has the DNA TGTGCCAGTAGCCCTGGACAGGGAGATACGCAGTATTTT.